A single sample gave rise to the 32 T cell receptor beta chains below, sequenced in a study of regulatory T cells in long-lasting Graves disease. In building TCR beta libraries, iRepertoire HTBI primers were used together with Arm-PCR of CDR3 regions. TCRdb re-analysed the multiplex PCR reads in MiXCR, keeping a single row per CDR3 protein. Among about 530,000 distinct CDR3 sequences listed, more than 15% were seen once. Stated time point: newly diagnosed GD, antithyroid drugs for less than 3 months. PBMCs provided the RNA from which the TCR library was made. These data also formed part of another study, on T cells in Graves' hyperthyroidism and ophthalmopathy.

The sample here was peripheral blood mononuclear cells (PBMCs), taken at new diagnosis, from a patient treated with antithyroid drugs. These receptors all come from a woman aged 40 to 65 with Graves disease.

This clonotype was counted at least ten times. The chain has TRBV15 and TRBJ2-3; 9 nucleotides line up with TRBD2. Trimming cost V 3 bases and J 4 bases; bases outside gene matches: 2. This CDR3 has 14 amino acids. Germline CDR1 is LNHNV and CDR2 is YYDKDF (reference sequence). The CDR3 DNA reads as TGTGCCACCAGCAGCGCGGGGGGGTCAGATACGCAGTATTTT. Its protein product is CATSSAGGSDTQYF.

The chain links TRBV6-2 or TRBV6-3 to TRBJ2-5; no definite D call. Trimming took off 5 bases at V and 0 bases at J, with 13 bases between the two ends. The germline CDR1 and CDR2 sequences are MNHEY and SVGEGT. The CDR3 runs 15 residues. The CDR3 loop reads CASSPRAPYQETQYF. For the CDR3, the DNA is TGTGCCAGCAGTCCCCGGGCCCCGTACCAAGAGACCCAGTACTTC.

This clonotype was seen only a few times. The CDR3 bases are TGTGCCAGCAGCCAAGTAGGGCGGGGGCAATCCTACGAGCAGTACTTC. Protein: CASSQVGRGQSYEQYF. This chain joins TRBV14 and TRBJ2-7, with D possibly TRBD2 on 7 matching bases. There are 16 residues in the CDR3. With 1 base removed from V and 1 base from J, the gap between germline ends came to 14 bases. CDR1 and CDR2 from the germline V gene are SGHDN and FVKESK.

The sample holds a few counts of this clonotype. V and J are TRBV7-9 and TRBJ1-2; D might be TRBD1 (5 bases). The CDR3 length is 15 residues. Germline loops: CDR1 SEHNR, CDR2 FQNEAQ (reference sequence). The V and J ends lost 5 bases and 4 bases respectively, with 17 bases between them. CDR3 in amino acids: CASSGKERDPYGYTF. The CDR3 bases are TGTGCCAGCAGCGGTAAAGAGAGGGACCCCTATGGCTACACCTTC.

Many counts were recorded for this clonotype. The chain is built from TRBV4-1 and TRBJ1-1; no definite D call. The CDR3 extends over 16 amino acids. Trimming took 6 bases from V and 2 from J, leaving 19 bases between them. The germline gives CDR1 MGHRA, CDR2 YSYEKL. CDR3 nucleotide sequence: TGCGCCAGCAGTCGCGCCGGAGAGGGTGGAAACACTGAAGCTTTCTTT. Protein: CASSRAGEGGNTEAFF.

This clonotype was counted only a few times. The genes are TRBV3-1 and TRBJ1-1; D remains ambiguous. Germline assignment: CDR1 LGHDT and CDR2 YNNKEL (reference sequence). The germline V and J ends were trimmed by 4 bases and 4 bases, with 13 bases remaining between them. The CDR3 loop spans 14 amino acids. DNA of the CDR3: TGTGCCAGCAGCCTCTATTTGGGGAGCACTGAAGCTTTCTTT. Residues: CASSLYLGSTEAFF.

This clonotype was counted at least ten times. The chain couples TRBV7-3 to TRBJ2-3; D not resolved. The CDR3 has 14 amino acids. V was cut by 5 bases and J by 6 bases, with 15 bases left in between. Germline loops: CDR1 SGHTA, CDR2 FQGTGA. The CDR3 reads CASSQSTMGDTQYF. The CDR3 DNA follows: TGTGCCAGCAGCCAGTCAACCATGGGGGATACGCAGTATTTT. Based on the CDR3 plus reference TRBV7-3 and TRBJ2-3, the full variable domain is GAGVSQTPSNKVTEKGKYVELRCDPISGHTALYWYRQSLGQGPEFLIYFQGTGAADDSGLPNDRFFAVRPEGSVSTLKIQRTERGDSAVYLCASSQSTMGDTQYFGPGTRLTVL.

In this sample, this clonotype turned up many times. This chain uses TRBV3-1 with TRBJ1-6, with TRBD1 matching 7 bases. From germline, CDR1 is LGHDT and CDR2 YNNKEL (reference sequence). This CDR3 has 14 residues. V was pared by 2 bases and J by 7 bases, with 2 bases of the junction left unmatched. The CDR3: CASSQTGDNSPLHF. The CDR3, as DNA: TGTGCCAGCAGCCAAACAGGGGACAATTCACCCCTCCACTTT.

This clonotype was seen ten or more times. The chain has TRBV24-1 and TRBJ1-5; no clear D. Germline lookup yields CDR1 KGHDR and CDR2 SFDVKD. The CDR3 is made up of 13 amino acids. Trimming pared 1 base from V and 7 bases from J, leaving 7 bases between. CDR3 sequence: CATSDFQSQPQHF. The CDR3 nucleotides are TGTGCCACCAGTGATTTCCAATCCCAGCCCCAGCATTTT.

This clonotype was counted only a few times. This chain joins TRBV5-1 and TRBJ2-7, with TRBD1 matching over 9 bases. Germline CDR1 and CDR2: SGHRS and YFSETQ. After removal of 3 bases from V and 7 bases from J, the junction contained 11 bases not matched to a gene. This CDR3 region has 15 residues. CDR3 nucleotides: TGCGCCAGCAGCTCAGAAGGGACAGGGTTGGGGGAGCAGTACTTC. The encoded protein is CASSSEGTGLGEQYF.

This clonotype was seen only a few times. V and J are TRBV15 and TRBJ1-5; D is perhaps TRBD1 (6 bases). The CDR3 has 15 amino acids. Germline CDR1 is LNHNV and CDR2 is YYDKDF (reference sequence). Trimming took off 5 bases at V and 4 bases at J, with 15 bases between the two ends. Written as DNA, the CDR3 is TGTGCCACCAGCGTCAACCTACAGGGTAATCAGCCCCAGCATTTT. Translating it yields CATSVNLQGNQPQHF.

The genes are TRBV2 and TRBJ2-7; TRBD2 matches at 9 bases. Germline trimming cut 6 bases from V and 5 bases from J; bases unmatched to any gene: 14. CDR1 is SNHLY, CDR2 FYNNEI, per germline. The CDR3 has 16 residues. DNA for the CDR3: TGTGCCAGCAGCCTAGAGGGCGGGGGGGCAGGGGACGAGCAGTACTTC. This encodes CASSLEGGGAGDEQYF.

In its sample, this clonotype was seen many times. The V call is TRBV28, the J call TRBJ1-6; D ambiguous. Germline V gene lookup returns CDR1 MDHEN and CDR2 SYDVKM. This CDR3 has 12 residues. V was cut by 6 bases and J by 9 bases, with 9 bases left in between. CDR3 coding DNA: TGTGCCAGCAGCTTAGTGGGTTCACCCCTCCACTTT. It translates to CASSLVGSPLHF.

A few counts support this clonotype. The chain carries TRBV20-1 and TRBJ1-6, with a possible D match to TRBD1 (6 bases). The ends were cut back, 4 bases at V and 4 bases at J, with 8 bases in the middle. CDR1 and CDR2 (germline): DFQATT, SNEGSKA (reference sequence). CDR3 length: 13 amino acids. CDR3 amino acids: CSAKQGYNSPLHF. In DNA form, the CDR3 reads TGCAGTGCTAAACAGGGTTATAATTCACCCCTCCACTTT.

The table lists this clonotype with a few counts. V usage is TRBV5-4 and J usage is TRBJ1-2; 9 bases line up with TRBD1. The CDR3 has 14 residues. Germline assignment: CDR1 SGHNT and CDR2 YYREEE (reference sequence). V lost 2 bases and J lost 7; bases outside the gene matches: 6. The CDR3 DNA reads as TGTGCCAGCAGCTTTGGGACAGGGTCAGGTGGCTACACCTTC. Translation gives CASSFGTGSGGYTF.

At least ten counts were recorded for this clonotype. For the CDR3, the DNA is TGTGCCAGCAGTTTATACACCTTAGGCCTCGAGCAGTACTTC. This encodes CASSLYTLGLEQYF. The chain links TRBV12-3 or TRBV12-4 to TRBJ2-7; D call uncertain. CDR3 length: 14 residues. V lost 2 bases to trimming and J lost 6 bases, with 14 bases between them.

V gene TRBV6-1 combines with J gene TRBJ2-7; D assignment may be TRBD1 or TRBD2 (6 bases each). V was pared by 5 bases and J by 5 bases, with 10 bases between. The CDR3 consists of 12 residues. Germline assignment: CDR1 MNHNS and CDR2 SASEGT. The CDR3 sequence: CASSMGGDEQYF. CDR3 bases: TGTGCCAGCAGTATGGGGGGCGACGAGCAGTACTTC.

This clonotype was counted many times. V and J are TRBV12-3 or TRBV12-4 and TRBJ2-5; no definite D call. Trimming stripped 5 bases from V and 7 bases from J, with 11 bases between. The CDR3 consists of 12 residues. As DNA, the CDR3 is TGTGCCAGCAGTGCAATGCCCGGGACCCAGTACTTC. This encodes CASSAMPGTQYF.

As to this clonotype: This may arise from a read error, as a much more abundant clone is one base away. The genes are TRBV2 and TRBJ1-5; D is ambiguous. V lost 6 bases and J 8 bases, leaving 11 bases between the germline ends. The CDR3 totals 12 residues. Germline lookup yields CDR1 SNHLY and CDR2 FYNNEI. CDR3 sequence reads: CASREVPKPQHF. The CDR3 DNA follows: TGTGCCAGCAGAGAGGTGCCTAAGCCCCAGCATTTT.

A few counts support this clonotype. V gene TRBV24-1 combines with J gene TRBJ2-5; D is undetermined. In germline, CDR1 is KGHDR, CDR2 SFDVKD. The length of the CDR3 is 15 residues. The germline V and J ends were trimmed by 4 bases and 4 bases, with 15 bases remaining between them. The CDR3 loop is CATSDARLSGETQYF. CDR3 nucleotides: TGTGCCACCAGTGACGCCAGGCTCTCGGGAGAGACCCAGTACTTC.

This clonotype was counted at least ten times. This rearrangement joins TRBV2 to TRBJ1-1; TRBD1 might be the D (5 bases). The CDR3 totals 13 residues. V lost 8 bases, J lost 6 bases, and 16 bases lay in between. Germline loops: CDR1 SNHLY, CDR2 FYNNEI. The CDR3 nucleotides are TGTGCCAGCCGCCTTGGGGACGTCTCTGAAGCTTTCTTT. Translating gives CASRLGDVSEAFF.

This clonotype was observed many times. The chain employs TRBV15 and TRBJ2-1; 8 positions agree with TRBD2. The V gene's germline CDR1 is LNHNV and CDR2 YYDKDF (reference sequence). J gave up 5 bases and V 6 bases, and 12 bases lay outside the gene matches. The CDR3 has 16 residues. The chain's CDR3 is CATSVRTSRFNNEQFF. The CDR3 DNA is TGTGCCACCAGTGTTCGGACTAGCCGTTTCAACAATGAGCAGTTCTTC.

V usage is TRBV5-1 and J usage is TRBJ2-3, with D perhaps matching TRBD2 (6 bases). The V end was cut by 5 bases, the J end by 2 bases, with 15 bases between. Per germline, CDR1 SGHRS and CDR2 YFSETQ. The CDR3 loop spans 15 amino acids. Here the CDR3 reads CASRALGGDTDTQYF. In DNA form, the CDR3 reads TGCGCCAGCAGGGCCCTTGGCGGGGACACAGATACGCAGTATTTT.

This clonotype was recorded at least ten times. This chain joins TRBV29-1 and TRBJ2-1; the D call may be TRBD1 or TRBD2 (6 bases each). This CDR3 contains 14 residues. Germline values: CDR1 SQVTM, CDR2 ANQGSEA. V dropped 2 bases and J dropped 2 bases, with 10 bases sitting between them. The CDR3 region is CSVERGAAYNEQFF. DNA for the CDR3: TGCAGCGTTGAAAGGGGGGCCGCCTACAATGAGCAGTTCTTC.

The chain is built from TRBV5-1 and TRBJ2-1; D is uncertain. Germline V gives CDR1 SGHRS, CDR2 YFSETQ. The CDR3 is 16 residues long. Trimming removed 0 bases at V and 0 bases at J, with 10 bases between. CDR3 DNA sequence: TGCGCCAGCAGCTTGGCCTCGGTTAGCTCCTACAATGAGCAGTTCTTC. As protein: CASSLASVSSYNEQFF.

The chain links TRBV5-6 to TRBJ1-6; a possible D gene is TRBD1 (5 bases). The CDR3 runs to 14 residues. Trimming cost V 1 base and J 9 bases, with 11 bases left between them. Germline-derived CDR1 and CDR2 are SGHDT and YYEEEE. CDR3 in amino acids: CASSLWGFGSPLHF. The CDR3 nucleotides are TGTGCCAGCAGCTTGTGGGGCTTCGGTTCACCCCTCCACTTT.

This clonotype was recorded at least ten times. The V gene is TRBV20-1, the J gene TRBJ1-5; no clear D. V dropped 3 bases and J dropped 5 bases, with 11 bases sitting between them. This CDR3 is 13 amino acids long. The germline V gene has CDR1 DFQATT and CDR2 SNEGSKA (reference sequence). As DNA, the CDR3 is TGCAGTGCTAGGGAGCAGGCGTATCAGCCCCAGCATTTT. This sequence encodes CSAREQAYQPQHF.

Only a few counts were recorded for this clonotype. This chain links TRBV4-1 with TRBJ1-1; D ambiguous. The CDR3 is 15 amino acids. Per germline, CDR1 MGHRA and CDR2 YSYEKL. V was pared by 0 bases and J by 7 bases, with 15 bases between. CDR3 DNA: TGCGCCAGCAGCCAAGATCTAACTATCCGGATTGAAGCTTTCTTT. Encoded protein: CASSQDLTIRIEAFF.

This clonotype appeared a single time. Just one base apart from a much larger clone, this may be a read error. The genes are TRBV7-3 and TRBJ2-1, with D possibly matching TRBD2 (5 bases). The CDR3 sequence is 12 residues long. Germline lookup yields CDR1 SGHTA and CDR2 FQGTGA. The CDR3 loop reads CSSSGGPNEQFF. CDR3 bases: TGTTCCAGCAGCGGAGGTCCCAATGAGCAGTTCTTC.

A few counts support this clonotype. The rearrangement uses TRBV5-1 and TRBJ2-3; 11 nucleotides agree with TRBD2. Per the germline V gene, CDR1 is SGHRS and CDR2 is YFSETQ. V trimming: 1 base; J trimming: 0 bases; junction bases outside the gene matches: 7. This CDR3 comprises 18 residues. For the CDR3, the DNA is TGCGCCAGCAGCTTGCGTAGCGGGGGGGCCCCTAGCACAGATACGCAGTATTTT. Protein sequence: CASSLRSGGAPSTDTQYF.

This clonotype was seen only a few times. This sequence joins TRBV28 and TRBJ1-4; a weak D match, TRBD1 (5 bases). With 5 bases removed from V and 8 bases from J, the gap between germline ends came to 15 bases. The CDR3 extends over 14 amino acids. Germline values: CDR1 MDHEN, CDR2 SYDVKM. The CDR3 nucleotides read TGTGCCAGCAGTGTGGAAATGCGGGGCGAAAAACTGTTTTTT. Encoded protein: CASSVEMRGEKLFF.

At least ten counts were recorded for this clonotype. The chain has TRBV28 and TRBJ1-1, with 7 nucleotides matching TRBD1. V was pared by 0 bases and J by 5 bases, with 9 bases of the junction left unmatched. This CDR3 is 16 amino acids long. Germline V lookup: CDR1 MDHEN, CDR2 SYDVKM. CDR3 DNA: TGTGCCAGCAGTTTATGGAAAGAGGGGGCTTGGACTGAAGCTTTCTTT. Translation: CASSLWKEGAWTEAFF.